This record looks at one T cell receptor (beta chain) sequence and its context. No antigen is known for it. This entry is derived from a study of cytomegalovirus exposure and HLA in healthy donors. Study at large: Early released data comprised some 91 million unique TCRs from HLA-typed donors. General study findings and limits: Association of a missense DCLRE1C variant with TCR beta V- and J-gene trimming was reported in a later analysis. Presence/absence analyses supposed approximately even sequencing depth among donors.

The primer mix had 60 Vbeta and 13 Jbeta primers. Only in-frame clones appear in the TCRdb table, and some are missing; sequencing was by immunoSEQ multiplex PCR. The sample shows around 130,000 clones, about 81% of them seen only once. This CDR3 comprises 16 residues. In germline, CDR1 is SGDLS, CDR2 YYNGEE. V shed 3 bases and J 0 bases; nucleotides not matched to a gene: 3. This sequence joins TRBV9 and TRBJ2-6; 7 positions match TRBD2. Source material: PBMCs. The TCR sequence derives from a woman in her forties in good health and CMV-seropositive. Here the CDR3 DNA reads TGTGCCAGCAGCGGGGGGGGGTACTCTGGGGCCAACGTCCTGACTTTC. Its translation is CASSGGGYSGANVLTF.